This passage covers 11 T cell receptor beta chains from one sample sequenced in a study of OX40 agonist ivuxolimab in advanced cancers. Here immunoSEQ multiplex PCR was the method, and the copy in TCRdb shows in-frame clones only, minus some. The table includes some 99,000 clones, 70% to 90% detected once. The source material was CD4+ or CD8+ T cells sorted from blood, sampled in a trial of the OX40 agonist ivuxolimab. The receptor source for this set is an adult with an advanced solid tumor such as melanoma, head and neck, liver or kidney cancer.

The chain couples TRBV9 to TRBJ2-7; D uncertain. The CDR3 runs 15 residues. In germline, CDR1 is SGDLS, CDR2 YYNGEE. The V end lost 3 bases, the J end lost 3 bases, and 16 bases lay between the germline ends. This chain's CDR3 is CASSAQVGTDYEQYF. CDR3 DNA sequence: TGTGCCAGCAGCGCCCAAGTGGGCACAGACTACGAGCAGTACTTC.

The genes are TRBV19 and TRBJ1-4; D not certain. V was clipped by 3 bases and J by 6 bases, with 8 bases between them. The CDR3 covers 13 residues. Germline loops: CDR1 LNHDA, CDR2 SQIVND (reference sequence). CDR3 bases: TGTGCCAGTAGTATTCGTTGGGATGAAAAACTGTTTTTT. Translated, it gives CASSIRWDEKLFF.

V gene TRBV7-2 combines with J gene TRBJ2-5; 7 positions agree with TRBD1. Trimming cost V 1 base and J 5 bases; bases outside gene matches: 4. The germline V gene has CDR1 SGHTA and CDR2 FQGNSA. This CDR3 contains 14 residues. The CDR3 here is CASSLDRGAETQYF. The CDR3 DNA reads TGTGCCAGCAGCTTAGACAGGGGTGCGGAGACCCAGTACTTC.

In its sample, this clone was seen a few times. The chain carries TRBV5-1 and TRBJ2-3; weak D call: TRBD1 (6 bases). The germline CDR1 and CDR2 sequences are SGHRS and YFSETQ. V was pared by 4 bases and J by 0 bases, with 15 bases between. CDR3 size: 16 residues. CDR3 in DNA: TGCGCCAGCAGCCCCCTAGGGGGTTCTAGCACAGATACGCAGTATTTT. Its translation is CASSPLGGSSTDTQYF. The variable domain in full, completed from reference TRBV5-1 and TRBJ2-3, reads KAGVTQTPRYLIKTRGQQVTLSCSPISGHRSVSWYQQTPGQGLQFLFEYFSETQRNKGNFPGRFSGRQFSNSRSEMNVSTLELGDSALYLCASSPLGGSSTDTQYFGPGTRLTVL.

V is TRBV6-1 and J is TRBJ2-7, with D possibly matching TRBD1 (5 bases). In germline, CDR1 is MNHNS, CDR2 SASEGT. There are 13 residues in the CDR3. V lost 7 bases to trimming and J lost 7 bases, with 17 bases between them. The CDR3 region is CASMVAGSYEQYF. The CDR3, as DNA: TGTGCCAGCATGGTGGCAGGGTCGTATGAGCAGTACTTC.

The chain is built from TRBV18 and TRBJ2-3; D is perhaps TRBD2 (6 bases). The length of the CDR3 is 15 residues. CDR1 and CDR2 (germline): KGHSH, LQKENI. Trimming pared 3 bases from V and 5 bases from J, leaving 15 bases between. CDR3 amino acids: CASSPIRGFGDTQYF. CDR3 DNA sequence: TGTGCCAGCTCACCGATTCGGGGGTTTGGAGATACGCAGTATTTT.

CDR3 in amino acids: CASSTTSGAGSNEQYF. CDR3 DNA sequence: TGTGCCAGTAGTACCACTTCGGGGGCAGGGTCGAACGAGCAGTACTTC. The chain uses TRBV19 and TRBJ2-7; D might be TRBD1 or TRBD2, each matching 6 bases. The CDR3 extends over 16 amino acids. Trimming removed 4 bases from V and 5 bases from J, with 21 bases in between. Looked up from germline, CDR1 is LNHDA and CDR2 is SQIVND (reference sequence).

This clone was seen only once. The gene calls are TRBV7-2 and TRBJ1-5; no reliable D call. V lost 0 bases and J lost 2, with 8 bases in between. This CDR3 is 15 amino acids long. Germline V gene data show CDR1 as SGHTA and CDR2 as FQGNSA. CDR3 sequence reads: CASSLASKGNQPQHF. As DNA, the CDR3 is TGTGCCAGCAGCTTAGCCAGCAAAGGCAATCAGCCCCAGCATTTT. The whole variable domain, filled in from reference TRBV7-2 and TRBJ1-5, reads GAGVSQSPSNKVTEKGKDVELRCDPISGHTALYWYRQSLGQGLEFLIYFQGNSAPDKSGLPSDRFSAERTGGSVSTLTIQRTQQEDSAVYLCASSLASKGNQPQHFGDGTRLSIL.

This rearrangement joins TRBV5-6 to TRBJ1-2, with a possible D match to TRBD1 (6 bases). Germline-derived CDR1 and CDR2 are SGHDT and YYEEEE. The V and J ends lost 4 bases and 3 bases respectively, with 10 bases between them. The CDR3 is made up of 13 amino acids. The chain's CDR3 is CASSLRQDYGYTF. The CDR3 DNA sequence: TGTGCCAGCAGCCTACGACAGGACTATGGCTACACCTTC.

V is TRBV10-3 and J is TRBJ1-1; perhaps TRBD1 as D (5 bases). Germline V gene lookup returns CDR1 ENHRY and CDR2 SYGVKD. The CDR3 extends over 12 amino acids. Deletions cut 2 bases from V and 6 bases from J, with 7 bases between. The CDR3 protein is CAISEQGSEAFF. In DNA form, the CDR3 reads TGTGCCATCAGTGAGCAGGGCTCTGAAGCTTTCTTT.

This clone was picked up one time. The chain is built from TRBV14 and TRBJ2-3, with D unclear. Germline lookup yields CDR1 SGHDN and CDR2 FVKESK. This CDR3 has 12 amino acids. The V and J ends lost 1 base and 6 bases respectively, with 5 bases between them. Written as DNA, the CDR3 is TGTGCCAGCAGCCAAGGGCGGGATACGCAGTATTTT. It is translated as CASSQGRDTQYF. Variable domain in full (rest from reference TRBV14 and TRBJ2-3): EAGVTQFPSHSVIEKGQTVTLRCDPISGHDNLYWYRRVMGKEIKFLLHFVKESKQDESGMPNNRFLAERTGGTYSTLKVQPAELEDSGVYFCASSQGRDTQYFGPGTRLTVL.